The rows below give T cell receptor beta chains drawn from one sample of a study of Ad26.COV2.S vaccination and SARS-CoV-2 variants. TCRdb keeps only in-frame clones here, not all; method: immunoSEQ multiplex PCR. The repertoire includes about 470,000 clones, less than 95% of them detected once, and roughly 4% sits in the top ten. Source: peripheral blood, taken in a trial of Ad26.COV2.S vaccine versus placebo. The receptors stem from a person between 18 and 59 years old who received the Ad26.COV2.S COVID-19 vaccine or a placebo. Each CDR3 is given with its conserved first and last residue. Each record gives: V gene, clone size, D gene, J gene, CDR3 protein, CDR3 DNA. A D gene is named only where the DNA matches it firmly. Not all rows give a size; the values are once, few, many and, for expanded clones, a class.

V: TRBV6-5
size: once
D: -
J: TRBJ1-3
CDR3: CASSYQGGNTIYF
DNA: TGTGCCAGCAGTTATCAGGGTGGGAACACCATATATTTT

V: TRBV7-8
size: -
D: -
J: TRBJ2-7
CDR3: CASIAPEAGREQYF
DNA: TGTGCCAGCATCGCCCCGGAGGCAGGGCGGGAGCAGTACTTC

V: TRBV28
size: -
D: -
J: TRBJ2-3
CDR3: CASEGGRTDTQYF
DNA: TGTGCCAGCGAAGGGGGGCGCACAGATACGCAGTATTTT

V: TRBV20-1
size: -
D: -
J: TRBJ2-1
CDR3: CMAGSYNEQFF
DNA: TGCATGGCGGGCTCCTACAATGAGCAGTTCTTC

V: TRBV3-1/TRBV3-2
size: -
D: -
J: TRBJ2-7
CDR3: CASSQVGEQYF
DNA: TGTGCCAGCAGCCAAGTCGGAGAGCAGTACTTC

V: TRBV11-3
size: -
D: -
J: TRBJ2-1
CDR3: CASSSLGEHNEQFF
DNA: TGTGCCAGCAGCTCACTAGGGGAGCACAATGAGCAGTTCTTC

V: TRBV7-9
size: -
D: -
J: TRBJ2-2
CDR3: CASSPRDFPNTGELFF
DNA: TGTGCCAGCAGCCCCAGGGACTTCCCGAACACCGGGGAGCTGTTTTTT

V: TRBV5-1
size: -
D: TRBD2
J: TRBJ2-3
CDR3: CASSSLSGRETDTQYF
DNA: TGCGCCAGCAGCTCCCTAAGCGGGAGAGAAACAGATACGCAGTATTTT

V: TRBV6-1
size: -
D: TRBD2
J: TRBJ2-7
CDR3: CASSEASGSSSYEQYF
DNA: TGTGCCAGCAGTGAGGCTAGCGGGTCGAGCTCCTACGAGCAGTACTTC

V: TRBV4-2
size: -
D: -
J: TRBJ1-2
CDR3: CASSQGGTGPNYGYTF
DNA: TGTGCCAGCAGCCAAGGCGGCACAGGCCCTAACTATGGCTACACCTTC

V: TRBV5-1
size: -
D: -
J: TRBJ2-3
CDR3: CASSLAGGPGSSTDTQYF
DNA: TGCGCCAGCAGCTTGGCGGGCGGGCCCGGATCTAGCACAGATACGCAGTATTTT

V: TRBV19
size: few
D: -
J: TRBJ2-7
CDR3: CASSIEAGYYEQYF
DNA: TGTGCCAGTAGTATAGAGGCAGGATACTACGAGCAGTACTTC

V: TRBV27
size: -
D: -
J: TRBJ2-1
CDR3: CASSAIGRDRYNEQFF
DNA: TGTGCCAGCAGTGCTATCGGAAGGGACCGATACAATGAGCAGTTCTTC

V: TRBV24-1
size: once
D: -
J: TRBJ1-1
CDR3: CATGEGPDTEAFF
DNA: TGTGCCACCGGGGAGGGGCCGGACACTGAAGCTTTCTTT

V: TRBV7-9
size: -
D: TRBD1
J: TRBJ2-7
CDR3: CASSPKEGTGPYEQYF
DNA: TGTGCCAGCAGCCCCAAGGAGGGGACAGGACCCTACGAGCAGTACTTC

V: TRBV6-2/TRBV6-3
size: -
D: -
J: TRBJ2-1
CDR3: CASSWGGGPNEQFF
DNA: TGTGCCAGCAGTTGGGGTGGGGGCCCGAATGAGCAGTTCTTC

V: TRBV7-9
size: -
D: TRBD1
J: TRBJ2-2
CDR3: CASSLYRGHTGELFF
DNA: TGTGCCAGCAGCTTATACAGGGGGCACACCGGGGAGCTGTTTTTT

V: TRBV5-1
size: -
D: -
J: TRBJ2-7
CDR3: CASSLSQVYEQYF
DNA: TGCGCCAGCAGCTTATCACAGGTCTACGAGCAGTACTTC

V: TRBV5-1
size: -
D: -
J: TRBJ2-7
CDR3: CASSLGGRFDEQYF
DNA: TGCGCCAGCAGCTTGGGGGGACGGTTCGACGAGCAGTACTTC

V: TRBV7-3
size: -
D: TRBD2
J: TRBJ2-1
CDR3: CASSLLAASSYNEQFF
DNA: TGTGCCAGCAGCTTACTAGCGGCGAGCTCCTACAATGAGCAGTTCTTC

V: TRBV9
size: -
D: TRBD1
J: TRBJ1-1
CDR3: CASSTDRERNTEAFF
DNA: TGTGCCAGCAGCACCGACAGGGAGCGGAACACTGAAGCTTTCTTT

V: TRBV25-1
size: -
D: -
J: TRBJ1-4
CDR3: CASRWGADEKLFF
DNA: TGTGCCAGCAGATGGGGGGCAGACGAAAAACTGTTTTTT